These T cell receptor beta chains were read from a single sample in a study of CD8+ T cells in alopecia areata. TCRdb's table, derived via immunoSEQ multiplex PCR, lists solely in-frame clones and lacks some. Here the sample spans 25,000 to 40,000 clones, roughly 80% being singletons. The sequencing sample was made of NKG2D-low CD8+ T cells sorted from blood. All receptors come from a human donor with alopecia areata. Each CDR3 is given with its conserved first and last residue. Each record gives: V gene, clone size, D gene, J gene, CDR3 DNA, CDR3 protein. The D gene is left open where the match is weak. Size values are once, few and many counts, or a class for expanded clones, and some rows have none.

V gene: TRBV29-1; clone size: NA; D gene: NA; J gene: TRBJ2-3; CDR3 DNA: TGCAGCGTTGAAGAAGTAGCCCTCCGGGAGTCCTCAGATACGCAGTATTTT; CDR3 protein: CSVEEVALRESSDTQYF
V gene: TRBV7-2; clone size: NA; D gene: NA; J gene: TRBJ2-1; CDR3 DNA: TGTGCCAGCAGCTTAGCGGGCAGTGAGCAGTTCTTC; CDR3 protein: CASSLAGSEQFF
V gene: TRBV20-1; clone size: NA; D gene: NA; J gene: TRBJ2-1; CDR3 DNA: TGCAGTGCTAGATCAGCGGATGAGCAGTTCTTC; CDR3 protein: CSARSADEQFF
V gene: TRBV4-3; clone size: NA; D gene: TRBD2; J gene: TRBJ2-7; CDR3 DNA: TGCGCCAGCAGCACCCGGACTAGCGGGGGATCGCAGTACTTC; CDR3 protein: CASSTRTSGGSQYF
V gene: TRBV28; clone size: once; D gene: TRBD2; J gene: TRBJ2-3; CDR3 DNA: TGTGCCAGCAGAAGGACTAGCGGGAGTTTCACAGATACGCAGTATTTT; CDR3 protein: CASRRTSGSFTDTQYF
V gene: TRBV6-1; clone size: NA; D gene: TRBD1; J gene: TRBJ1-1; CDR3 DNA: TGTGCCAGCAGCCGTGGACAGGGGGCAGAGGTTGAAGCTTTCTTT; CDR3 protein: CASSRGQGAEVEAFF
V gene: TRBV7-3; clone size: NA; D gene: NA; J gene: TRBJ1-1; CDR3 DNA: TGTGCCAGCAGCTTAAGAGGGCGGGGAGCTTTCTTT; CDR3 protein: CASSLRGRGAFF
V gene: TRBV13; clone size: NA; D gene: TRBD1; J gene: TRBJ2-7; CDR3 DNA: TGTGCCAGCAGCCCAGGGACAGGGGGCGGCCACGAGCAGTACTTC; CDR3 protein: CASSPGTGGGHEQYF
V gene: TRBV14; clone size: NA; D gene: TRBD2; J gene: TRBJ2-1; CDR3 DNA: TGTGCCAGCAGCCAAGGAAAGCGGGAGGGCCTTTTTGTTGAGCAGTTCTTC; CDR3 protein: CASSQGKREGLFVEQFF
V gene: TRBV5-4; clone size: NA; D gene: NA; J gene: TRBJ2-7; CDR3 DNA: TGTGCCAGCAGCTTTGAGCCGGGACCTCCGGGCGAGCAGTACTTC; CDR3 protein: CASSFEPGPPGEQYF
V gene: TRBV27; clone size: NA; D gene: NA; J gene: TRBJ2-3; CDR3 DNA: TGTGCCAGCAGTTTAAGAGATACGCAGTATTTT; CDR3 protein: CASSLRDTQYF
V gene: TRBV19; clone size: NA; D gene: TRBD2; J gene: TRBJ2-7; CDR3 DNA: TGTGCCAGTAGTATACTAGCGGGAGATGACTCCTACGAGCAGTACTTC; CDR3 protein: CASSILAGDDSYEQYF
V gene: TRBV27; clone size: NA; D gene: NA; J gene: TRBJ1-1; CDR3 DNA: TGTGCCAGCAGTCCGCGGGGGGCTCGAAATGAAGCTTTCTTT; CDR3 protein: CASSPRGARNEAFF
V gene: TRBV4-1; clone size: NA; D gene: TRBD2; J gene: TRBJ2-7; CDR3 DNA: TGCGCCAGCAGCTTCAGACTAGCGGGAACCTACGAGCAGTACTTC; CDR3 protein: CASSFRLAGTYEQYF
V gene: TRBV7-9; clone size: few; D gene: NA; J gene: TRBJ1-2; CDR3 DNA: TGTGCCAGCAGCTCTCTGTACCCCTCCTATGGCTACACCTTC; CDR3 protein: CASSSLYPSYGYTF
V gene: TRBV28; clone size: few; D gene: TRBD1; J gene: TRBJ2-5; CDR3 DNA: TGTGCCAGCAGTTTTGAACGACAGGGGATAGAGAAGACCCAGTACTTC; CDR3 protein: CASSFERQGIEKTQYF
V gene: TRBV7-9; clone size: few; D gene: TRBD1; J gene: TRBJ2-7; CDR3 DNA: TGTGCCAGCAGCTTCACTAGGGACAGGGGGCGAGACGAGCAGTACTTC; CDR3 protein: CASSFTRDRGRDEQYF
V gene: TRBV29-1; clone size: NA; D gene: NA; J gene: TRBJ2-1; CDR3 DNA: TGCAGCGTGGGACTGGGGAACATCAATGAGCAGTTCTTC; CDR3 protein: CSVGLGNINEQFF
V gene: TRBV4-1; clone size: NA; D gene: NA; J gene: TRBJ2-7; CDR3 DNA: TGCGCCAGCAGCCAGGCGAGTGGCCGGCAGGCCTACCCATACGAGCAGTACTTC; CDR3 protein: CASSQASGRQAYPYEQYF
V gene: TRBV29-1; clone size: NA; D gene: TRBD2; J gene: TRBJ2-1; CDR3 DNA: TGCAGCGTTGGGGGGACTAGCGGGGAGATGTACAATGAGCAGTTCTTC; CDR3 protein: CSVGGTSGEMYNEQFF
V gene: TRBV15; clone size: medium-sized; D gene: TRBD1; J gene: TRBJ2-3; CDR3 DNA: TGTGCCACCAGCATACGGACAGGGACAGATACGCAGTATTTT; CDR3 protein: CATSIRTGTDTQYF
V gene: TRBV6-4; clone size: NA; D gene: NA; J gene: TRBJ2-1; CDR3 DNA: TGTGCCAGCAGTGTAAATGGGGGGACATACAATGAGCAGTTCTTC; CDR3 protein: CASSVNGGTYNEQFF
V gene: TRBV4-3; clone size: NA; D gene: NA; J gene: TRBJ1-2; CDR3 DNA: TGCGCCAGCAGCCAACGAGGGGGACTACCTAACTATGGCTACACCTTC; CDR3 protein: CASSQRGGLPNYGYTF
V gene: TRBV29-1; clone size: once; D gene: NA; J gene: TRBJ2-3; CDR3 DNA: TGCAGCGTTGAATTGGGCGGGACGCCATCCGATACGCAGTATTTT; CDR3 protein: CSVELGGTPSDTQYF
V gene: TRBV7-9; clone size: NA; D gene: NA; J gene: TRBJ1-5; CDR3 DNA: TGTGCCAGCAGCTTAGACTTGGGGTCTCAGCCCCAGCATTTT; CDR3 protein: CASSLDLGSQPQHF
V gene: TRBV6-1; clone size: NA; D gene: NA; J gene: TRBJ2-7; CDR3 DNA: TGTGCCAGCAGTGAACTTTTAGGCGGATCAACCTACGAGCAGTACTTC; CDR3 protein: CASSELLGGSTYEQYF
V gene: TRBV4-3; clone size: NA; D gene: NA; J gene: TRBJ1-2; CDR3 DNA: TGCGCCAGCAGCCTGAACAACTATGGCTACACCTTC; CDR3 protein: CASSLNNYGYTF
V gene: TRBV27; clone size: NA; D gene: NA; J gene: TRBJ1-3; CDR3 DNA: TGTGCCAGCAGTCTCGGGGGAGCCGGAAACACCATATATTTT; CDR3 protein: CASSLGGAGNTIYF
V gene: TRBV29-1; clone size: NA; D gene: TRBD1; J gene: TRBJ2-7; CDR3 DNA: TGCAGCGTTGAAGACCGGGGACAGTACGAGCAGTACTTC; CDR3 protein: CSVEDRGQYEQYF
V gene: TRBV7-9; clone size: NA; D gene: TRBD1; J gene: TRBJ2-5; CDR3 DNA: TGTGCCAGCAGCCTCAGACAGGGTGAGGAGACCCAGTACTTC; CDR3 protein: CASSLRQGEETQYF
V gene: TRBV30; clone size: NA; D gene: NA; J gene: TRBJ2-7; CDR3 DNA: TGTGCCTGGAGTGTCGGGGACTCCTACTACGAGCAGTACTTC; CDR3 protein: CAWSVGDSYYEQYF
V gene: TRBV5-1; clone size: NA; D gene: NA; J gene: TRBJ2-1; CDR3 DNA: TGCGCCAGCAGCTCCTCAGGGGCCACTGAGCAGTTCTTC; CDR3 protein: CASSSSGATEQFF
V gene: TRBV7-8; clone size: few; D gene: TRBD2; J gene: TRBJ2-6; CDR3 DNA: TGTGCCAGCAGCTCTCCCAGCGGGGTACGATCTGGGGCCAACGTCCTGACTTTC; CDR3 protein: CASSSPSGVRSGANVLTF
V gene: TRBV27; clone size: NA; D gene: NA; J gene: TRBJ1-1; CDR3 DNA: TGTGCCAGCGGACCGAACACTGAAGCTTTCTTT; CDR3 protein: CASGPNTEAFF
V gene: TRBV15; clone size: NA; D gene: TRBD1; J gene: TRBJ2-1; CDR3 DNA: TGTGCCACCAGCAGAGAAAACCCGGGACAGGGTGCCAATGAGCAGTTCTTC; CDR3 protein: CATSRENPGQGANEQFF
V gene: TRBV6-4; clone size: NA; D gene: TRBD2; J gene: TRBJ2-3; CDR3 DNA: TGTGCCAGCAGTGACTCAATAGCGGGGGGGCATACGCAGTATTTT; CDR3 protein: CASSDSIAGGHTQYF
V gene: TRBV11-2; clone size: NA; D gene: NA; J gene: TRBJ2-3; CDR3 DNA: TGTGCCAGCAGCTTCTCAATCGAGGGCACAGATACGCAGTATTTT; CDR3 protein: CASSFSIEGTDTQYF
V gene: TRBV27; clone size: NA; D gene: NA; J gene: TRBJ1-1; CDR3 DNA: TGTGCCAGCAGTTTAGGCGGCGCAAACACTGAAGCTTTCTTT; CDR3 protein: CASSLGGANTEAFF
V gene: TRBV14; clone size: NA; D gene: TRBD2; J gene: TRBJ2-1; CDR3 DNA: TGTGCCAGCAACTTAGCGGGAGGGGTAAACAATGAGCAGTTCTTC; CDR3 protein: CASNLAGGVNNEQFF
V gene: TRBV4-1; clone size: NA; D gene: TRBD1; J gene: TRBJ2-7; CDR3 DNA: TGCGCCAGCAGCCAGGGGGACAGGGGATCCTACGAGCAGTACTTC; CDR3 protein: CASSQGDRGSYEQYF
V gene: TRBV27; clone size: NA; D gene: NA; J gene: TRBJ2-1; CDR3 DNA: TGTGCCAGCAGGGAGGGGATAGGGTACAATGAGCAGTTCTTC; CDR3 protein: CASREGIGYNEQFF
V gene: TRBV27; clone size: NA; D gene: NA; J gene: TRBJ2-1; CDR3 DNA: TGTGCCAGCAGCATAGGACACCTTGGCAATGAGCAGTTCTTC; CDR3 protein: CASSIGHLGNEQFF
V gene: TRBV7-8; clone size: few; D gene: NA; J gene: TRBJ2-1; CDR3 DNA: TGTGCCAGCAGCCCGATTCCAGAGGATGATGAGCAGTTCTTC; CDR3 protein: CASSPIPEDDEQFF
V gene: TRBV27; clone size: NA; D gene: NA; J gene: TRBJ2-7; CDR3 DNA: TGTGCCAGCTGGGGAGGACACGAGCAGTACTTC; CDR3 protein: CASWGGHEQYF
V gene: TRBV5-6; clone size: NA; D gene: NA; J gene: TRBJ2-1; CDR3 DNA: TGTGCCAGCAGCTTGGCGTTACAGGGCCCCTACAATGAGCAGTTCTTC; CDR3 protein: CASSLALQGPYNEQFF
V gene: TRBV29-1; clone size: NA; D gene: NA; J gene: TRBJ2-2; CDR3 DNA: TGCAGCGTTTTCTGGAACACCGGGGAGCTGTTTTTT; CDR3 protein: CSVFWNTGELFF
V gene: TRBV6-4; clone size: NA; D gene: NA; J gene: TRBJ2-4; CDR3 DNA: TGTGCCAGCAGTTACTCGCGGGACGGAGTAAACATTCAGTACTTC; CDR3 protein: CASSYSRDGVNIQYF
V gene: TRBV29-1; clone size: once; D gene: NA; J gene: TRBJ2-1; CDR3 DNA: TGCAGCGTTGAGGGGAGGACCAGATACAATGAGCAGTTCTTC; CDR3 protein: CSVEGRTRYNEQFF
V gene: TRBV30; clone size: NA; D gene: NA; J gene: TRBJ2-4; CDR3 DNA: TGTGCCTGGAACTCAGGGACGGAGAGGGCCAAAAACATTCAGTACTTC; CDR3 protein: CAWNSGTERAKNIQYF
V gene: TRBV28; clone size: once; D gene: TRBD1; J gene: TRBJ2-5; CDR3 DNA: TGTGCCAGCAGTCCCGGGACAGGGCCCCAAGAGACCCAGTACTTC; CDR3 protein: CASSPGTGPQETQYF
V gene: TRBV4-3; clone size: NA; D gene: NA; J gene: TRBJ2-1; CDR3 DNA: TGCGCCAGCAGCCAAGATCTCATAGGTTACAATGAGCAGTTCTTC; CDR3 protein: CASSQDLIGYNEQFF
V gene: TRBV25-1; clone size: once; D gene: NA; J gene: TRBJ2-2; CDR3 DNA: TGTGCCAGCAGCCCACTGAACACCGGGGAGCTGTTTTTT; CDR3 protein: CASSPLNTGELFF
V gene: TRBV15; clone size: few; D gene: NA; J gene: TRBJ2-3; CDR3 DNA: TGTGCCACCAGCAGACGGTTTGGGACCACAGATACGCAGTATTTT; CDR3 protein: CATSRRFGTTDTQYF
V gene: TRBV2; clone size: NA; D gene: TRBD2; J gene: TRBJ2-7; CDR3 DNA: TGTGCCAGCTTTAGCGGGATCTACTCCTACGAGCAGTACTTC; CDR3 protein: CASFSGIYSYEQYF
V gene: TRBV19; clone size: NA; D gene: NA; J gene: TRBJ1-5; CDR3 DNA: TGTGCCAGCCCATTCTCGCCCCAGCATTTT; CDR3 protein: CASPFSPQHF